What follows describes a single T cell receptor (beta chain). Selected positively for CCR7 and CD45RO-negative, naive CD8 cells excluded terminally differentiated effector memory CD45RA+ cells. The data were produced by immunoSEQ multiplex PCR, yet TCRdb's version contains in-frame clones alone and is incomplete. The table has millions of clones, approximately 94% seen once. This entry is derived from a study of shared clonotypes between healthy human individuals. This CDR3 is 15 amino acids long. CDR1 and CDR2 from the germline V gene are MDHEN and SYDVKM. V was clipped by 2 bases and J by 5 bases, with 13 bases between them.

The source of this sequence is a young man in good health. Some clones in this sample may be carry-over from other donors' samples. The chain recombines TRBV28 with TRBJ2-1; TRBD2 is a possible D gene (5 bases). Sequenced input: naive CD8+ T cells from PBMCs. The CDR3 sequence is CASSLDQRPNNEQFF. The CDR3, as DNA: TGTGCCAGCAGTTTAGACCAGCGGCCAAACAATGAGCAGTTCTTC.